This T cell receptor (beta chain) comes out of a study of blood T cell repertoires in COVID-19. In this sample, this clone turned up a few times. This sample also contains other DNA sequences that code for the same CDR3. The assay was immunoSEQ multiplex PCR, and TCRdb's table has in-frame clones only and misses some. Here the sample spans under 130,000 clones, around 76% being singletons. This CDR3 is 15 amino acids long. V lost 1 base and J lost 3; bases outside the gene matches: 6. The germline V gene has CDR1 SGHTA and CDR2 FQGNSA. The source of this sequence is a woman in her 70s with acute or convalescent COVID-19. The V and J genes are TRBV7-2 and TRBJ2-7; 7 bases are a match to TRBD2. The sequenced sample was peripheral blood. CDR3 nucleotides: TGTGCCAGCAGCTTAGACGGCGGGGGTTTCTACGAGCAGTACTTC. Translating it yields CASSLDGGGFYEQYF.